The present TCR beta chain was sequenced within a study of metastatic and nonmetastatic thyroid tumors. Until they underwent thyroid surgery, no patient had received any treatment. The germline V and J ends were trimmed by 7 bases and 4 bases, with 16 bases remaining between them. The germline V gene encodes CDR1 MDHEN and CDR2 SYDVKM. The CDR3 runs to 14 residues. Study results and limitations: Within blood and tumor, benign nodules reportedly had significantly lower TCR beta diversity than malignant thyroid tumors did.

This clone qualifies as medium-sized (0.01 to 0.1%). Its specificity is not known. TCRdb reanalyzed the PCR reads via MiXCR. Of fewer than 25,000 clones listed, around 15% are singletons. The V and J genes are TRBV28 and TRBJ1-2; D is perhaps TRBD1 (5 bases). The TCR sequence derives from a female donor with papillary thyroid cancer or a benign thyroid nodule (not recorded which). Some clones in this sample may be carry-over from other donors' samples. Sequencing was carried out using blood. This CDR3 is CASTNGGPGYGYTF. Here the CDR3 DNA reads TGTGCCAGCACTAATGGGGGACCAGGCTATGGCTACACCTTC.